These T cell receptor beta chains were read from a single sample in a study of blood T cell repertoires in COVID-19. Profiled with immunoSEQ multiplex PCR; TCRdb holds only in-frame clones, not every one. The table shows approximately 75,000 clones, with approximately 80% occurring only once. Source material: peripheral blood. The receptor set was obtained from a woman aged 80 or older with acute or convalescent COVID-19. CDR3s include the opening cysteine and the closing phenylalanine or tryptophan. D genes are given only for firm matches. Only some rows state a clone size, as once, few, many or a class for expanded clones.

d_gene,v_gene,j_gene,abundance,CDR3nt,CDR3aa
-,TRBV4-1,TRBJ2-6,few,TGCGCCAGCAGCCAAAGGGGGACGTCCTCTGGGGCCAACGTCCTGACTTTC,CASSQRGTSSGANVLTF
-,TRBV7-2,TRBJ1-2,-,TGTGCCAGCAGCTTAGCACAGGGACGGGGCTACACCTTC,CASSLAQGRGYTF
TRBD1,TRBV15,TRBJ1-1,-,TGTGCCACCAGCGGAGAACAGGGGAATCTTGTACGCGCAGCTTTCTTT,CATSGEQGNLVRAAFF
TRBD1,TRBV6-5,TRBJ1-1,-,TGTGCCAGCCAACCGGACAGGGAAACTGAAGCTTTCTTT,CASQPDRETEAFF
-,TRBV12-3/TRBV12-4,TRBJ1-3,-,TGTGCCAGCACCCTGGGAGGAGGAAACACCATATATTTT,CASTLGGGNTIYF
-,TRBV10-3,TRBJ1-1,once,TGTGCCATCACTTTGGACAGCGGGGGCACTGAAGCTTTCTTT,CAITLDSGGTEAFF
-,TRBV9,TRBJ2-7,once,TGTGCCAGCAGCCAGAACGTGCAGGGGAGGGAAGACGAGCAGTACTTC,CASSQNVQGREDEQYF
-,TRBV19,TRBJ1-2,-,TGTGCCAGTAGTATGGGGGGAATCTATGGCTACACCTTC,CASSMGGIYGYTF
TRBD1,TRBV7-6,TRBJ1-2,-,TGTGCCAGCAGCGCTGACAGGGTGGGGGGTGATGGCTACACCTTC,CASSADRVGGDGYTF
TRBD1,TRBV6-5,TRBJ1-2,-,TGTGCCAGCAGTTACTCCGACAGGGCCAGGGGCTACACCTTC,CASSYSDRARGYTF
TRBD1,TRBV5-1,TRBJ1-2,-,TGCGCCAGCAGCCACACCGGGACAGGGGGCGTCTATGGCTACACCTTC,CASSHTGTGGVYGYTF
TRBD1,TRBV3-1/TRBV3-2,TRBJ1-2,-,TGTGCCAGCAGCCAAGATCTGAGGACAGGTGAAGCTAACTATGGCTACACCTTC,CASSQDLRTGEANYGYTF
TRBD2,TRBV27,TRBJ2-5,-,TGTGCCAGCAGTCTCCGACTAGCGGGGAACCAAGAGACCCAGTACTTC,CASSLRLAGNQETQYF
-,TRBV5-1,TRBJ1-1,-,TGCACCAGCAGCTTGGTGAGGGGGGGACGGAACACTGAAGCTTTCTTT,CTSSLVRGGRNTEAFF
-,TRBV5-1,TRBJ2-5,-,TGCGCCAGCAGCTTAGGGGGAGGGGAGACCCAGTACTTC,CASSLGGGETQYF
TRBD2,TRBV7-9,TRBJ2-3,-,TGTGCCAGCAGCGAGACAGGGACTAGCGGGGGGGACAGGGATACGCAGTATTTT,CASSETGTSGGDRDTQYF
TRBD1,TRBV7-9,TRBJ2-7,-,TGTGCCAGCAGCTTTCCGACAGGGTCCTACGAGCAGTACTTC,CASSFPTGSYEQYF
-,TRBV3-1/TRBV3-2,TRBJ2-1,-,TGTGCCAGCAGTCGCGAGGACAATGAGCAGTTCTTC,CASSREDNEQFF
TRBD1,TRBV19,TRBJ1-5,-,TGTGCCAGTGGTCTGAGGGACAGGGCGAGCAATCAGCCCCAGCATTTT,CASGLRDRASNQPQHF
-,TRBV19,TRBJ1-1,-,TGTGCCAGTGTCGATTCAGGGTCCATGAACACTGAAGCTTTCTTT,CASVDSGSMNTEAFF
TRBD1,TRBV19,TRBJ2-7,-,TGTGCCAGTAGTCCAAGCCGTGACAGGGGCGAGCAGTACTTC,CASSPSRDRGEQYF
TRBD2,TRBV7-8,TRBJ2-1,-,TGTGCCAGCAGGACTAGCGGGTCGTCCAATGAGCAGTTCTTC,CASRTSGSSNEQFF
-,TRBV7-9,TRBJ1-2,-,TGTGCCAGCAGCCCTCGGGGGGGGGACTATGGCTACACCTTC,CASSPRGGDYGYTF
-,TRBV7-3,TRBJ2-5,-,TGTGCCAGCAGCCCAGGGCGGAAGGGGACACAGGGTTTGGAGACCCAGTACTTC,CASSPGRKGTQGLETQYF
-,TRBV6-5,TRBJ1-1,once,TGTGCCAGCAGCCTCGGGACTGCAGCTTTCTTT,CASSLGTAAFF
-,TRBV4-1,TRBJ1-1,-,TGCGCCAGCAGCCAAGGTTCCCCGCGGGGGGTAACTGAAGCTTTCTTT,CASSQGSPRGVTEAFF
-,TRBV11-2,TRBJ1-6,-,TGTGCCAGCAGCCTACTGGACAGTTCACCCCTCCACTTT,CASSLLDSSPLHF
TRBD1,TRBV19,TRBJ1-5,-,TGTGCCAGTAGTATAAACAGGGGGGGTCAGCCCCAGCATTTT,CASSINRGGQPQHF